Presented here are 29 T cell receptor beta chains from one specimen sequenced in a study of CD8+ T cells in alopecia areata. Sequencing templates came from extracted RNA that was reverse transcribed into cDNA. Measured with immunoSEQ multiplex PCR; TCRdb has only the in-frame clones, and not every one. The sample holds approximately 30,000 clones, roughly 53% seen once. The sequenced material came from NKG2D-high CD8+ T cells sorted from blood. These receptors were obtained from a human donor with alopecia areata.

The gene calls are TRBV7-3 and TRBJ2-1; TRBD2 agrees at 9 bases. Trimming at V came to 1 base and at J to 8 bases, leaving 6 bases not matched to a gene. The germline CDR1 and CDR2 sequences are SGHTA and FQGTGA. CDR3 length equals 15 residues. CDR3 sequence reads: CASSLNPKREDEQFF. The CDR3, as DNA: TGTGCCAGCAGCTTAAACCCCAAGCGGGAGGATGAGCAGTTCTTC.

The chain has TRBV6-5 and TRBJ1-4; D may be TRBD1 (5 bases). Per germline, CDR1 MNHEY and CDR2 SVGAGI. Trimming took off 3 bases at V and 8 bases at J, with 16 bases between the two ends. This CDR3 is built from 15 residues. CDR3: CASSYSGGVYEKLFF. The CDR3 bases are TGTGCCAGCAGTTATTCGGGAGGGGTCTACGAAAAACTGTTTTTT.

This clone was found a few times. The rearrangement links TRBV19 to TRBJ1-5; D uncertain. Trimming stripped 10 bases from V and 7 bases from J, with 17 bases between. Germline V lookup: CDR1 LNHDA, CDR2 SQIVND (reference sequence). The CDR3 sequence is 13 residues long. CDR3 sequence (DNA): TGTGCCACCCGGGTCTCCCTCGGACAGCCCCAGCATTTT. It specifies CATRVSLGQPQHF.

The chain combines TRBV7-2 with TRBJ2-7, with 8 positions matching TRBD1. This CDR3 region has 15 residues. Germline V gives CDR1 SGHTA, CDR2 FQGNSA. V lost 4 bases, J lost 5 bases, and 10 bases stayed unmatched. In DNA form, the CDR3 reads TGTGCCAGCAGCTATACAGGGGGATCAATCCACGAGCAGTACTTC. As protein: CASSYTGGSIHEQYF.

The chain links TRBV11-2 to TRBJ1-1; unclear D gene. CDR1 is SGHAT and CDR2 is FQNNGV in the germline V gene. The V end lost 5 bases, the J end lost 0 bases, and 7 bases lay between the germline ends. This CDR3 spans 13 amino acids. The CDR3 nucleotides read TGTGCCAGCAGCCTAGGGATGAACACTGAAGCTTTCTTT. It yields the protein CASSLGMNTEAFF.

CDR3 loop: CATLPGGASTDTQYF. CDR3 nucleotide sequence: TGTGCCACCCTACCCGGGGGCGCGTCGACAGATACGCAGTATTTT. The rearrangement uses TRBV10-3 and TRBJ2-3; D is tentatively TRBD1 or TRBD2 (6 bases each). The CDR3 runs to 15 residues. CDR1 and CDR2 from the germline V gene are ENHRY and SYGVKD. V lost 10 bases and J 3 bases, leaving 20 bases between the germline ends.

This clone was seen only a few times. V usage is TRBV7-9 and J usage is TRBJ2-3, with D hard to call. Germline loops: CDR1 SEHNR, CDR2 FQNEAQ (reference sequence). The CDR3 length is 12 residues. V dropped 4 bases and J dropped 6 bases, with 8 bases sitting between them. CDR3 nucleotides: TGTGCCAGCAGCTACTTGAAGGATACGCAGTATTTT. It codes for CASSYLKDTQYF.

V and J are TRBV7-9 and TRBJ2-3, with D possibly TRBD2 on 5 matching bases. The CDR3 has 12 residues. Germline CDR1 reads SEHNR; CDR2 reads FQNEAQ (reference sequence). Trimming cost V 5 bases and J 3 bases, with 6 bases left between them. The CDR3 here is CASSRGTDTQYF. DNA for the CDR3: TGTGCCAGCAGCCGGGGTACAGATACGCAGTATTTT.

This clone was seen more than once but under ten times. The chain couples TRBV28 to TRBJ2-3; no reliable D call. Germline CDR1 is MDHEN and CDR2 is SYDVKM. The CDR3 extends over 14 amino acids. With 2 bases removed from V and 0 bases from J, the gap between germline ends came to 6 bases. The CDR3 nucleotides read TGTGCCAGCAGTTTACGTCCGAGCACAGATACGCAGTATTTT. It is translated as CASSLRPSTDTQYF.

The rearrangement links TRBV2 to TRBJ2-3, with 10 positions matching TRBD2. The CDR3 extends over 17 amino acids. With V trimmed by 7 bases and J by 0 bases, 10 bases remained unmatched. From germline, CDR1 is SNHLY and CDR2 FYNNEI. As DNA, the CDR3 is TGTGCCAGCACTTTAGCGGGAGGACCTGGGAGCACAGATACGCAGTATTTT. It encodes CASTLAGGPGSTDTQYF.

The rearrangement links TRBV7-2 to TRBJ1-4; D unclear. The CDR3 has 15 residues. Trimming left V 2 bases short and J 3 bases short, with 10 bases between. The germline gives CDR1 SGHTA, CDR2 FQGNSA. CDR3 sequence: CASSLIVGANEKLFF. The CDR3 nucleotides are TGTGCCAGCAGCTTAATTGTAGGAGCTAATGAAAAACTGTTTTTT.

This rearrangement joins TRBV27 to TRBJ2-6, with D tentatively TRBD1 (6 bases). Germline CDR1 is MNHEY and CDR2 is SMNVEV (reference sequence). V was pared by 2 bases and J by 0 bases, with 8 bases between. The CDR3 runs to 16 residues. The CDR3 DNA is TGTGCCAGCAGTTTAATAGGGGGCTCTGGGGCCAACGTCCTGACTTTC. Translation: CASSLIGGSGANVLTF.

The rearrangement joins TRBV11-2 to TRBJ1-1, with D hard to call. Trimming took 4 bases from V and 8 from J, leaving 11 bases between them. CDR1 and CDR2 from the germline V gene are SGHAT and FQNNGV. CDR3 length: 12 residues. The DNA for the CDR3 is TGTGCCAGCAGCTGGGTACAGAACGAAGCTTTCTTT. As protein: CASSWVQNEAFF.

The CDR3 sequence: CASSFGTGNTEAFF. CDR3 DNA: TGTGCCAGCAGCTTCGGGACGGGGAACACTGAAGCTTTCTTT. The chain recombines TRBV11-2 with TRBJ1-1; weak D call: TRBD1 (5 bases). With 3 bases removed from V and 1 base from J, the gap between germline ends came to 9 bases. The length of the CDR3 is 14 residues. Germline CDR1 is SGHAT and CDR2 is FQNNGV.

The rearrangement uses TRBV28 and TRBJ2-1; tentatively, D is TRBD2 (5 bases). The CDR3 sequence is 14 residues long. V lost 2 bases and J lost 8, with 13 bases in between. Per the germline V gene, CDR1 is MDHEN and CDR2 is SYDVKM. Here the CDR3 DNA reads TGTGCCAGCAGTTTAAGTTCGGGGTCTGATGAGCAGTTCTTC. Encoded protein: CASSLSSGSDEQFF.

This clone has more than one count but fewer than ten. Additional DNA sequences in this sample encode the identical CDR3. J is TRBJ1-2 and V is TRBV6-5; D possibly corresponds to TRBD1 (6 bases). This CDR3 region has 12 residues. V was clipped by 2 bases and J by 8 bases, with 9 bases between them. Per germline, CDR1 MNHEY and CDR2 SVGAGI. CDR3 sequence (DNA): TGTGCCAGCAGTTACGTGGGGGGCGGCTACACCTTC. Translation: CASSYVGGGYTF.

The J gene is TRBJ2-1, the V gene TRBV9; possible D gene TRBD1, 5 bases. V was trimmed by 3 bases and J by 0 bases, leaving 13 bases between them. In germline, CDR1 is SGDLS, CDR2 YYNGEE. The CDR3 loop spans 16 amino acids. CDR3 in amino acids: CASSAPDMSSYNEQFF. The DNA of the CDR3 is TGTGCCAGCAGCGCCCCGGACATGAGCTCCTACAATGAGCAGTTCTTC.

The V and J genes are TRBV13 and TRBJ2-3, with D hard to call. The germline V and J ends were trimmed by 6 bases and 6 bases, with 19 bases remaining between them. Germline V gene sequence: CDR1 PRHDT, CDR2 FYEKMQ (reference sequence). The length of the CDR3 is 15 residues. DNA of the CDR3: TGTGCCAGCAGTCCCCGGGCAGGTACTTTTGATACGCAGTATTTT. Its translation is CASSPRAGTFDTQYF.

This clone has ten or more counts. The V call is TRBV19, the J call TRBJ2-3; perhaps D is TRBD1 or TRBD2 (5 bases each). V lost 7 bases, J lost 5 bases, and 16 bases lay in between. Germline V gives CDR1 LNHDA, CDR2 SQIVND (reference sequence). CDR3 length: 14 residues. The CDR3 DNA follows: TGTGCCAGTACGGGTGGGGGATTGATAGATACGCAGTATTTT. The encoded protein is CASTGGGLIDTQYF.

This chain connects TRBV9 to TRBJ2-2; possible D gene TRBD2, 5 bases. Trimming removed 4 bases at V and 0 bases at J, with 19 bases between. Germline CDR1 is SGDLS and CDR2 is YYNGEE. CDR3 length: 18 amino acids. The CDR3 loop is CASSFRTYKDANTGELFF. The DNA of the CDR3 is TGTGCCAGCAGCTTCCGGACTTATAAGGATGCGAACACCGGGGAGCTGTTTTTT.

CDR3 sequence reads: CASRDSYEQYF. In nucleotides, the CDR3 is TGTGCCAGCCGCGACAGTTACGAGCAGTACTTC. The chain is built from TRBV27 and TRBJ2-7; the D gene is possibly TRBD1 (5 bases). V gave up 8 bases and J gave up 4 bases, with 9 bases separating them. CDR3 length: 11 residues. Germline values: CDR1 MNHEY, CDR2 SMNVEV (reference sequence).

V usage is TRBV27 and J usage is TRBJ2-1; weak D call: TRBD2 (5 bases). Trimming took 5 bases from V and 5 from J, leaving 10 bases between them. The CDR3 has 13 residues. Germline values: CDR1 MNHEY, CDR2 SMNVEV (reference sequence). The CDR3 protein is CASSHGVDNEQFF. The CDR3, as DNA: TGTGCCAGCAGTCACGGGGTTGACAATGAGCAGTTCTTC.

The V and J genes are TRBV7-9 and TRBJ2-1, with 10 bases matching TRBD1. J lost 7 bases, V lost 8 bases, and 11 bases had no gene match. The CDR3 totals 15 residues. Germline V gene lookup returns CDR1 SEHNR and CDR2 FQNEAQ (reference sequence). The CDR3, as DNA: TGTGCCAGCCTACACAGGGACAGGGGCCGAAATGAGCAGTTCTTC. Residues: CASLHRDRGRNEQFF.

The rearrangement links TRBV29-1 to TRBJ2-2, with TRBD1 matching 9 bases. This CDR3 region has 16 residues. With V trimmed by 0 bases and J by 7 bases, 9 bases remained unmatched. Germline V gene sequence: CDR1 SQVTM, CDR2 ANQGSEA. In DNA form, the CDR3 reads TGCAGCGTTGAAGATTTCCGGACAGGGGTAGACGGGGAGCTGTTTTTT. It is translated as CSVEDFRTGVDGELFF.

The chain couples TRBV5-8 to TRBJ2-3; D is undetermined. Germline CDR1 reads SGHTS; CDR2 reads YDEGEE. The CDR3 loop spans 12 amino acids. Trimming took 0 bases from V and 7 from J, leaving 6 bases between them. CDR3 sequence (DNA): TGTGCCAGCAGCTTGGAGTGGAATACGCAGTATTTT. Amino acid sequence: CASSLEWNTQYF.

The chain uses TRBV7-2 and TRBJ1-1, with 9 bases lining up with TRBD1. The germline V gene has CDR1 SGHTA and CDR2 FQGNSA. The CDR3 extends over 15 amino acids. V dropped 0 bases and J dropped 4; count of bases not matched to a gene: 3. CDR3: CASSLAQGAGTEAFF. Written as DNA, the CDR3 is TGTGCCAGCAGCTTAGCACAGGGGGCGGGCACTGAAGCTTTCTTT.

This clone was detected a few times. The rearrangement uses TRBV2 and TRBJ1-2; no definite D call. V was shortened by 3 bases and J by 3 bases, with 11 bases between the two germline ends. The CDR3 has 14 residues. The germline CDR1 and CDR2 sequences are SNHLY and FYNNEI. CDR3 nucleotides: TGTGCCAGCAGTGATCTGGGGTTAGACTATGGCTACACCTTC. Its protein is CASSDLGLDYGYTF.

This clone was detected a few times. The chain has TRBV29-1 and TRBJ1-1, with D possibly TRBD1 on 6 matching bases. The CDR3 loop spans 11 amino acids. CDR1 and CDR2 from the germline V gene are SQVTM and ANQGSEA. Trimming left V 7 bases short and J 8 bases short, with 14 bases between. DNA of the CDR3: TGCAGCGCTCCGGTGGGGGCCGAAGCTTTCTTT. This gives the protein CSAPVGAEAFF.

This clone turned up a few times. This chain links TRBV29-1 with TRBJ2-1, with D uncertain. Trimming removed 0 bases at V and 4 bases at J, with 16 bases between. The CDR3 is made up of 16 amino acids. CDR1 is SQVTM, CDR2 ANQGSEA, per germline. DNA for the CDR3: TGCAGCGTTGAAGATCGAAAATTGTACCTTTACAATGAGCAGTTCTTC. As protein: CSVEDRKLYLYNEQFF.